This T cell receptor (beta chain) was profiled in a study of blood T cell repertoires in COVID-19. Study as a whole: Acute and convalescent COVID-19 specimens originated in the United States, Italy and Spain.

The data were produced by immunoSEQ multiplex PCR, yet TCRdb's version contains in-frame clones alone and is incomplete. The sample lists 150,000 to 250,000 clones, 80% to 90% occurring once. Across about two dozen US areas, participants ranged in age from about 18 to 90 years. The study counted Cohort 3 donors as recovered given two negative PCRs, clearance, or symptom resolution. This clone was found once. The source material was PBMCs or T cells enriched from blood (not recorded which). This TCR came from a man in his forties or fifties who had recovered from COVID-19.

The CDR3 sequence is CSVEVGVEQFF. The DNA for the CDR3 is TGCAGCGTTGAAGTGGGAGTTGAGCAGTTCTTC. This chain links TRBV29-1 with TRBJ2-1, with D possibly being TRBD2 (5 bases). The V and J ends lost 1 base and 9 bases respectively, with 7 bases between them. Germline lookup yields CDR1 SQVTM and CDR2 ANQGSEA. The CDR3 consists of 11 residues.